These T cell receptor beta chains were read from a single sample in a study of shared clonotypes between healthy human individuals. The table came from immunoSEQ multiplex PCR; TCRdb's copy has only in-frame clones and leaves some out. Of hundreds of thousands of clones listed, over 65% were seen once; the top ten hold 10% to 15%. Input material: PBMCs. The source is a woman aged 40-49 years in good health. Some clones in this sample may be carry-over from other donors' samples. Each CDR3 is given with its conserved first and last residue. A D gene is named only where the DNA matches it firmly. Clone size is not always given. Where it is, it says once, few, many or a class for expanded clones.

d_gene | abundance | j_gene | v_gene | CDR3aa | CDR3nt
- | - | TRBJ1-2 | TRBV6-1 | CASSDPRHLNYGYTF | TGTGCCAGCAGTGATCCCCGACACCTAAACTATGGCTACACCTTC
- | - | TRBJ1-1 | TRBV16 | CASSQGGNTEAFF | TGTGCCAGCAGCCAAGGGGGGAACACTGAAGCTTTCTTT
- | - | TRBJ1-4 | TRBV6-5 | CASSLNRDGLGRLFF | TGTGCCAGCAGCCTAAACAGGGATGGACTGGGAAGGCTGTTTTTT
- | - | TRBJ2-7 | TRBV5-1 | CASSLKVRGSYEQYF | TGCGCCAGCAGCTTAAAGGTGAGGGGTTCGTACGAGCAGTACTTC
TRBD1 | - | TRBJ1-5 | TRBV18 | CASSPGTGNSNQPQHF | TGTGCCAGCTCACCAGGGACAGGAAATAGCAATCAGCCCCAGCATTTT
- | few | TRBJ2-5 | TRBV29-1 | CSAGQEPLETQYF | TGCAGCGCAGGCCAGGAGCCGCTGGAGACCCAGTACTTC
- | - | TRBJ2-2 | TRBV5-4 | CASSLGTRGLFTGELFF | TGTGCCAGCAGCTTGGGGACACGGGGTTTGTTTACCGGGGAGCTGTTTTTT
TRBD1 | - | TRBJ1-2 | TRBV28 | CASSPPPGQGDVGYTF | TGTGCCAGCAGTCCCCCCCCGGGACAGGGGGATGTTGGCTACACCTTC
- | - | TRBJ2-5 | TRBV5-4 | CASSPPGVETQYF | TGTGCCAGCAGCCCCCCGGGAGTGGAGACCCAGTACTTC
- | once | TRBJ2-1 | TRBV27 | CASRLTWRQLSYNEQFF | TGTGCCAGCCGCCTGACTTGGAGGCAACTATCTTACAATGAGCAGTTCTTC
- | - | TRBJ1-1 | TRBV30 | CAWSPGLPNTEAFF | TGTGCCTGGAGTCCGGGGCTCCCGAACACTGAAGCTTTCTTT
TRBD1 | - | TRBJ1-5 | TRBV5-6 | CASSLGRGRLQPQHF | TGTGCCAGCAGCTTGGGCAGGGGGCGATTGCAGCCCCAGCATTTT
TRBD1 | - | TRBJ2-2 | TRBV7-9 | CASSFYAGQVLTGELFF | TGTGCCAGCAGCTTCTATGCGGGACAGGTTCTCACCGGGGAGCTGTTTTTT
TRBD2 | - | TRBJ2-1 | TRBV6-1 | CASRERWGLAGEGGQFF | TGTGCCAGCAGGGAAAGATGGGGACTAGCGGGAGAGGGCGGGCAGTTCTTC
- | - | TRBJ2-3 | TRBV5-4 | CASSGDFYTDTQYF | TGTGCCAGCAGCGGGGACTTTTACACAGATACGCAGTATTTT
- | - | TRBJ1-1 | TRBV10-3 | CAISESRAGQRVNTEAFF | TGTGCCATCAGTGAGTCGAGGGCAGGGCAAAGGGTGAACACTGAAGCTTTCTTT
- | - | TRBJ2-6 | TRBV9 | CASSVGWGADVHNVLTF | TGTGCCAGCAGCGTAGGATGGGGGGCGGACGTCCACAACGTCCTGACTTTC
TRBD2 | - | TRBJ2-4 | TRBV30 | CAWGLGGENIQYF | TGTGCCTGGGGTCTCGGGGGGGAAAACATTCAGTACTTC
TRBD1 | - | TRBJ2-2 | TRBV27 | CASTYTGANTGELFF | TGTGCCAGCACCTACACAGGGGCGAACACCGGGGAGCTGTTTTTT
- | - | TRBJ1-1 | TRBV19 | CASSIPGQNTEAFF | TGTGCCAGTAGTATCCCCGGTCAGAACACTGAAGCTTTCTTT
TRBD2 | - | TRBJ2-1 | TRBV2 | CASRREGQQFF | TGTGCCAGCAGAAGGGAGGGTCAGCAGTTCTTC
- | - | TRBJ2-1 | TRBV29-1 | CSVYGGRYNEQFF | TGCAGCGTTTATGGCGGTCGTTACAATGAGCAGTTCTTC
TRBD2 | few | TRBJ2-5 | TRBV5-1 | CASSERTSGIETQYF | TGCGCCAGCAGCGAAAGGACTAGCGGGATCGAGACCCAGTACTTC
- | - | TRBJ2-1 | TRBV19 | CASRALGGTGSNEQFF | TGTGCCAGTAGAGCCCTGGGGGGGACAGGTAGCAATGAGCAGTTCTTC
- | - | TRBJ2-7 | TRBV28 | CASSPSQHPYEQYF | TGTGCCAGCAGTCCCAGTCAACACCCCTACGAGCAGTACTTC
TRBD1 | - | TRBJ2-2 | TRBV5-1 | CASSLGQGASGELFF | TGCGCCAGCAGCTTGGGACAGGGGGCGTCCGGGGAGCTGTTTTTT
TRBD1 | - | TRBJ2-6 | TRBV30 | CAHTGGSGANVLTF | TGTGCCCATACAGGGGGATCTGGGGCCAACGTCCTGACTTTC
- | - | TRBJ1-1 | TRBV5-1 | CASALFRSDTEAFF | TGCGCCAGTGCGCTGTTCCGGTCAGACACTGAAGCTTTCTTT
- | once | TRBJ2-1 | TRBV11-2 | CASSLDSGPYNEQFF | TGTGCCAGCAGCCTAGACAGCGGGCCCTACAATGAGCAGTTCTTC
- | - | TRBJ2-7 | TRBV5-1 | CASSFSQGLDEQYF | TGCGCCAGCAGCTTCTCTCAGGGACTTGATGAGCAGTACTTC
- | - | TRBJ2-2 | TRBV28 | CASSYPTGRMNTGELFF | TGTGCCAGCAGTTACCCCACGGGGAGGATGAACACCGGGGAGCTGTTTTTT
TRBD1 | - | TRBJ1-6 | TRBV7-2 | CASSLVGAGGNSPLHF | TGTGCCAGCAGCTTAGTTGGGGCAGGGGGTAATTCACCCCTCCACTTT
- | - | TRBJ2-5 | TRBV2 | CASTPRLQETQYF | TGTGCCAGCACCCCCCGGCTACAAGAGACCCAGTACTTC
- | - | TRBJ2-2 | TRBV28 | CASSFHTNTGELFF | TGTGCCAGCAGTTTCCACACCAACACCGGGGAGCTGTTTTTT
- | - | TRBJ1-5 | TRBV27 | CASIWETRNQPQHF | TGTGCCAGCATTTGGGAGACACGCAATCAGCCCCAGCATTTT
TRBD1 | - | TRBJ2-1 | TRBV15 | CATSRERDSRYNEQFF | TGTGCCACCAGCAGAGAAAGGGACAGCCGATACAATGAGCAGTTCTTC
TRBD1 | - | TRBJ2-1 | TRBV4-3 | CASSQAWGTGGNEQFF | TGCGCCAGCAGCCAAGCCTGGGGGACAGGGGGCAATGAGCAGTTCTTC
- | - | TRBJ1-1 | TRBV5-1 | CASSPIQGNTEAFF | TGCGCCAGCAGTCCTATTCAGGGGAACACTGAAGCTTTCTTT
- | once | TRBJ2-7 | TRBV6-1 | CATVSGTRYEQYF | TGTGCCACCGTGAGCGGGACAAGATACGAGCAGTACTTC
- | - | TRBJ2-5 | TRBV21-1 | CASSKKTGRETQYF | TGTGCCAGCAGCAAGAAAACAGGCCGAGAGACCCAGTACTTC
TRBD2 | - | TRBJ2-5 | TRBV4-2 | CASSQDPMVLAGQETQYF | TGTGCCAGCAGCCAAGATCCGATGGTGTTAGCGGGCCAAGAGACCCAGTACTTC
TRBD2 | - | TRBJ2-5 | TRBV5-1 | CASSLRSSGSVETQYF | TGCGCCAGCAGCTTGAGGTCTAGCGGGAGTGTGGAGACCCAGTACTTC
TRBD1 | - | TRBJ2-1 | TRBV5-1 | CASSFPTYRGRPYNEQFF | TGCGCCAGCAGCTTCCCTACCTACAGGGGGCGCCCCTACAATGAGCAGTTCTTC
- | - | TRBJ1-4 | TRBV6-1 | CASSEFGPWEKLFF | TGTGCCAGCAGTGAATTTGGTCCTTGGGAAAAACTGTTTTTT
- | few | TRBJ2-7 | TRBV30 | CACGGGTVYEQYF | TGTGCCTGTGGCGGCGGGACGGTGTACGAGCAGTACTTC
- | medium-sized | TRBJ2-7 | TRBV5-4 | CASSLGGASSYEQYF | TGTGCCAGCAGCTTAGGCGGGGCGAGCTCCTACGAGCAGTACTTC
- | - | TRBJ1-1 | TRBV9 | CASSEGVGTEAFF | TGTGCCAGCAGCGAGGGGGTAGGCACTGAAGCTTTCTTT
- | few | TRBJ1-1 | TRBV28 | CASSLAALNTEAFF | TGTGCCAGCAGTTTAGCAGCATTGAACACTGAAGCTTTCTTT
- | - | TRBJ2-3 | TRBV23-1 | CASSQSDKKGTDTQYF | TGCGCCAGCAGTCAATCGGACAAGAAAGGCACAGATACGCAGTATTTT
- | - | TRBJ2-3 | TRBV10-2 | CASSEARGSGTDTQYF | TGCGCCAGCAGTGAGGCGAGAGGATCTGGCACAGATACGCAGTATTTT
TRBD1 | - | TRBJ1-2 | TRBV2 | CASSDRDRDRYGYTF | TGTGCCAGCAGTGACCGGGACAGGGATCGCTATGGCTACACCTTC
- | - | TRBJ2-6 | TRBV5-4 | CATPTGDPGANVLTF | TGTGCCACCCCTACCGGGGACCCGGGGGCCAACGTCCTGACTTTC
- | - | TRBJ1-1 | TRBV28 | CASSKSWVRNTEAFF | TGTGCCAGCAGCAAAAGCTGGGTTCGGAACACTGAAGCTTTCTTT
TRBD1 | - | TRBJ1-2 | TRBV7-2 | CASSLRAGGGYTF | TGTGCCAGCAGCTTAAGGGCAGGGGGTGGCTACACCTTC
TRBD1 | - | TRBJ2-5 | TRBV18 | CASRQGARETQYF | TGTGCCAGCCGGCAGGGGGCGCGGGAGACCCAGTACTTC
TRBD1 | - | TRBJ1-3 | TRBV10-3 | CAISRQGSRNTIYF | TGTGCCATCTCACGACAGGGTTCCAGAAACACCATATATTTT
TRBD1 | - | TRBJ2-7 | TRBV9 | CAARDRARPVSYEQYF | TGTGCCGCCCGGGACAGGGCCCGCCCGGTCTCCTACGAGCAGTACTTC
TRBD1 | many | TRBJ1-1 | TRBV9 | CASSPHRGDAFF | TGTGCCAGCAGCCCACACAGGGGAGACGCTTTCTTT